One sample yielded the 25 T cell receptor beta chains listed below, sequenced in a study of OX40 agonist ivuxolimab in advanced cancers. TCRdb's table, derived via immunoSEQ multiplex PCR, lists solely in-frame clones and lacks some. The sample carries around 65,000 clones, approximately 85% recorded once. Specimen: CD4+ or CD8+ T cells sorted from blood, collected in a trial of the OX40 agonist ivuxolimab. The receptors here all came from an adult with an advanced solid tumor such as melanoma, head and neck, liver or kidney cancer.

This clone has only one observation. The chain has TRBV7-8 and TRBJ1-5, with D unresolved. Germline CDR1 and CDR2: SGHVS and FQNEAQ. V was cut by 5 bases and J by 7 bases, with 9 bases left in between. The CDR3 covers 12 residues. Here the CDR3 reads CASSKVGQPQHF. The CDR3 bases are TGTGCCAGCAGCAAAGTCGGGCAGCCCCAGCATTTT.

The chain employs TRBV6-5 and TRBJ2-1; no clear D. CDR3 size: 13 residues. The ends were cut back, 11 bases at V and 6 bases at J, with 17 bases in the middle. Germline V gene sequence: CDR1 MNHEY, CDR2 SVGAGI. The CDR3 coding sequence is TGTGCCTCAAAACCTGGTTCGGGCAATGAGCAGTTCTTC. It encodes CASKPGSGNEQFF.

This chain connects TRBV6-1 to TRBJ2-7; 8 bases align to TRBD1. The CDR3 is 15 residues long. Germline trimming cut 8 bases from V and 7 bases from J; bases unmatched to any gene: 16. Germline CDR1 MNHNS, CDR2 SASEGT. CDR3 in DNA: TGTGCCAGCTCGAGAGGAGGACAGGGTTCGGTTGAGCAGTACTTC. This encodes CASSRGGQGSVEQYF.

In DNA, the CDR3 is TGTGCCACCTACGAGGGGGCCCACAATGAGCAGTTCTTC. It codes for CATYEGAHNEQFF. The genes are TRBV6-5 and TRBJ2-1; 7 nucleotides agree with TRBD1. The V gene's germline CDR1 is MNHEY and CDR2 SVGAGI. V dropped 10 bases and J dropped 5; count of bases not matched to a gene: 8. CDR3 length: 13 residues.

This rearrangement joins TRBV5-1 to TRBJ1-4, with D possibly TRBD1 on 6 matching bases. Deletions cut 3 bases from V and 6 bases from J, with 18 bases between. Germline V CDR1 and CDR2: SGHRS, YFSETQ. This CDR3 has 16 amino acids. CDR3 bases: TGCGCCAGCAGCTCATGGGGGCGGGGGCCGGATGAAAAACTGTTTTTT. Its protein is CASSSWGRGPDEKLFF.

The genes are TRBV5-6 and TRBJ2-1; D gene uncertain. CDR3 size: 13 residues. The germline V gene encodes CDR1 SGHDT and CDR2 YYEEEE. Trimming took off 4 bases at V and 10 bases at J, with 15 bases between the two ends. CDR3 DNA: TGTGCCAGCAGCCGCTCCTCAGCCTTCGAGCAGTTCTTC. Its protein product is CASSRSSAFEQFF. The whole variable domain, remainder taken from reference TRBV5-6 and TRBJ2-1, is DAGVTQSPTHLIKTRGQQVTLRCSPKSGHDTVSWYQQALGQGPQFIFQYYEEEERQRGNFPDRFSGHQFPNYSSELNVNALLLGDSALYLCASSRSSAFEQFFGPGTRLTVL.

This rearrangement joins TRBV27 to TRBJ2-2; D is uncertain. The CDR3 spans 14 residues. V was shortened by 3 bases and J by 7 bases, with 12 bases between the two germline ends. Germline V gives CDR1 MNHEY, CDR2 SMNVEV (reference sequence). CDR3 sequence (DNA): TGTGCCAGCAGTTTGAGCAGGCAAGTCGGGGAGCTGTTTTTT. As protein: CASSLSRQVGELFF.

J is TRBJ1-2 and V is TRBV29-1; D ambiguous. Trimming stripped 4 bases from V and 0 bases from J, with 9 bases between. The CDR3 is made up of 13 amino acids. The germline CDR1 and CDR2 sequences are SQVTM and ANQGSEA. Written as DNA, the CDR3 is TGCAGCGTTGGAAACGGTCCTAACTATGGCTACACCTTC. Translating gives CSVGNGPNYGYTF.

The V gene is TRBV11-2, the J gene TRBJ2-7, with 10 bases aligning to TRBD1. The CDR3 covers 14 residues. CDR1 SGHAT and CDR2 FQNNGV come from the germline V gene. J lost 2 bases, V lost 3 bases, and 1 base had no gene match. The CDR3 nucleotides read TGTGCCAGCAGCTTCGGGACAGGGGCCTACGAGCAGTACTTC. Translating it yields CASSFGTGAYEQYF. The variable domain in full, with the rest retrieved from reference TRBV11-2 and TRBJ2-7, is EAGVAQSPRYKIIEKRQSVAFWCNPISGHATLYWYQQILGQGPKLLIQFQNNGVVDDSQLPKDRFSAERLKGVDSTLKIQPAKLEDSAVYLCASSFGTGAYEQYFGPGTRLTVT.

This clone was seen only once. The V gene is TRBV14, the J gene TRBJ2-3, with 9 positions matching TRBD2. The CDR3 contains 12 residues. After removal of 5 bases from V and 14 bases from J, the junction contained 8 bases not matched to a gene. The germline V gene encodes CDR1 SGHDN and CDR2 FVKESK. CDR3 sequence: CASSGIAGEWYF. CDR3 bases: TGTGCCAGCAGCGGCATAGCGGGAGAATGGTATTTT.

The chain has TRBV18 and TRBJ1-2; D not resolved. V was cut by 2 bases and J by 5 bases, with 12 bases left in between. The CDR3 totals 14 residues. In germline, CDR1 is KGHSH, CDR2 LQKENI. In DNA, the CDR3 is TGTGCCAGCTCACCAAGTACGGAGCAATATGGCTACACCTTC. Protein product: CASSPSTEQYGYTF.

The rearrangement links TRBV6-6 to TRBJ2-7, with 8 bases matching TRBD1. The length of the CDR3 is 15 residues. Germline V CDR1 and CDR2: MNHNY, SVGAGI (reference sequence). J lost 0 bases, V lost 4 bases, and 5 bases had no gene match. Written as DNA, the CDR3 is TGTGCCAGCAGTTTCCAGACAGGGGTCTCCTACGAGCAGTACTTC. Encoded protein: CASSFQTGVSYEQYF.

The rearrangement joins TRBV21-1 to TRBJ2-4. TRBV21-1 is tagged as a pseudogene. This CDR3 has 17 amino acids. The CDR3 coding sequence is TGTGCCAGCAGCAAAGCACGGCAGAAAGGGTGCAAAAACATTCAGTACTTC. Its protein is CASSKARQKGCKNIQYF.

V is TRBV4-2 and J is TRBJ2-6; D may be TRBD1 (5 bases). Trimming stripped 0 bases from V and 0 bases from J, with 9 bases between. There are 17 residues in the CDR3. CDR1 and CDR2 from the germline V gene are LGHNA and YNFKEQ. For the CDR3, the DNA is TGTGCCAGCAGCCAAGATACGGACACCTCTGGGGCCAACGTCCTGACTTTC. Translated, it gives CASSQDTDTSGANVLTF.

The chain uses TRBV20-1 and TRBJ2-7, with D hard to call. The CDR3 spans 10 residues. V gave up 5 bases and J gave up 2 bases, with 4 bases separating them. Germline CDR1 is DFQATT and CDR2 is SNEGSKA (reference sequence). CDR3 sequence reads: CSAFPYEQYF. The CDR3 DNA reads as TGCAGTGCTTTCCCCTACGAGCAGTACTTC.

This chain connects TRBV28 to TRBJ2-7; 10 bases are a match to TRBD1. J was trimmed by 1 base and V by 0 bases; bases with no gene match: 3. Germline loops: CDR1 MDHEN, CDR2 SYDVKM. This CDR3 comprises 16 residues. This CDR3 is CASSLWDRGESYEQYF. In DNA, the CDR3 is TGTGCCAGCAGTTTATGGGACAGGGGGGAATCCTACGAGCAGTACTTC. The full variable domain, in which reference TRBV28 and TRBJ2-7 provide the parts outside the CDR3, is DVKVTQSSRYLVKRTGEKVFLECVQDMDHENMFWYRQDPGLGLRLIYFSYDVKMKEKGDIPEGYSVSREKKERFSLILESASTNQTSMYLCASSLWDRGESYEQYFGPGTRLTVT.

This chain joins TRBV11-3 and TRBJ1-4; possibly TRBD1 for D (5 bases). Trimming stripped 3 bases from V and 1 base from J, with 18 bases between. The CDR3 runs 18 residues. Germline-derived CDR1 and CDR2 are SGHNT and YENEEA. CDR3 DNA: TGTGCCAGCAGCTTTCTTCCGGGGTCCAGGGAAACTAATGAAAAACTGTTTTTT. Its protein product is CASSFLPGSRETNEKLFF.

The chain combines TRBV4-3 with TRBJ2-2, with D hard to call. The CDR3 is 13 amino acids. The V end was cut by 0 bases, the J end by 8 bases, with 7 bases between. CDR1 is LGHNA, CDR2 YSLEER, per germline. The CDR3 DNA reads as TGCGCCAGCAGCCAAGACAAGTCAGGGGAGCTGTTTTTT. This translates into CASSQDKSGELFF.

The chain combines TRBV19 with TRBJ2-4; the D is unclear. The CDR3 covers 12 residues. Looked up from germline, CDR1 is LNHDA and CDR2 is SQIVND (reference sequence). Trimming left V 3 bases short and J 8 bases short, with 8 bases between. CDR3 nucleotide sequence: TGTGCCAGTAGTATCTACAACTACATTCAGTACTTC. It encodes CASSIYNYIQYF. Together with reference TRBV19 and TRBJ2-4, the CDR3 gives the full variable domain: DGGITQSPKYLFRKEGQNVTLSCEQNLNHDAMYWYRQDPGQGLRLIYYSQIVNDFQKGDIAEGYSVSREKKESFPLTVTSAQKNPTAFYLCASSIYNYIQYFGAGTRLSVL.

J is TRBJ2-1 and V is TRBV11-2; 11 nucleotides agree with TRBD1. V shed 0 bases and J 6 bases; nucleotides not matched to a gene: 4. Looked up from germline, CDR1 is SGHAT and CDR2 is FQNNGV. The CDR3 length is 16 residues. This CDR3 is CASSLDWGQGVNEQFF. The CDR3 region has the DNA TGTGCCAGCAGCTTAGATTGGGGACAGGGGGTCAATGAGCAGTTCTTC.

This clone was observed a few times. The J gene is TRBJ1-1, the V gene TRBV30; TRBD1 might be the D (5 bases). The CDR3 loop spans 12 amino acids. Germline V gene data show CDR1 as GTSNPN and CDR2 as SVGIG (reference sequence). V lost 4 bases to trimming and J lost 2 bases, with 8 bases between them. The CDR3 loop reads CAWTRGNTEAFF. CDR3 in DNA: TGTGCCTGGACCCGGGGCAACACTGAAGCTTTCTTT.

The rearrangement links TRBV5-8 to TRBJ1-5, with 9 bases identical to TRBD1. Germline V lookup: CDR1 SGHTS, CDR2 YDEGEE. The CDR3 length is 16 residues. The V gene end was trimmed by 4 bases and the J gene end by 7 bases; junction bases not matched to a gene: 12. Here the CDR3 reads CASSIYTGQGWQPQHF. DNA of the CDR3: TGTGCCAGCAGCATTTACACGGGACAGGGCTGGCAGCCCCAGCATTTT.

The chain couples TRBV2 to TRBJ1-5; weak D call: TRBD1 (5 bases). V was cut by 4 bases and J by 0 bases, with 7 bases left in between. CDR3 length: 14 residues. CDR1 is SNHLY and CDR2 is FYNNEI in the germline V gene. The CDR3 is CASSVQGSNQPQHF. In DNA form, the CDR3 reads TGTGCCAGCAGTGTCCAGGGTAGCAATCAGCCCCAGCATTTT.

This rearrangement joins TRBV6-1 to TRBJ1-1, with D possibly being TRBD1 (6 bases). The V end was cut by 5 bases, the J end by 4 bases, with 17 bases between. Per the germline V gene, CDR1 is MNHNS and CDR2 is SASEGT. The CDR3 covers 15 residues. In nucleotides, the CDR3 is TGTGCCAGCAGTCCCCGGGAAGGGGGGAGCACTGAAGCTTTCTTT. The encoded protein is CASSPREGGSTEAFF.

This chain joins TRBV6-5 and TRBJ2-7, with D possibly matching TRBD1 (5 bases). The V gene lost 2 bases and the J gene lost 1 base, with 6 bases spanning the gap. Per the germline V gene, CDR1 is MNHEY and CDR2 is SVGAGI. The CDR3 has 13 residues. CDR3 region: CASSYPGSYEQYF. CDR3 nucleotides: TGTGCCAGCAGTTACCCAGGGTCCTACGAGCAGTACTTC.